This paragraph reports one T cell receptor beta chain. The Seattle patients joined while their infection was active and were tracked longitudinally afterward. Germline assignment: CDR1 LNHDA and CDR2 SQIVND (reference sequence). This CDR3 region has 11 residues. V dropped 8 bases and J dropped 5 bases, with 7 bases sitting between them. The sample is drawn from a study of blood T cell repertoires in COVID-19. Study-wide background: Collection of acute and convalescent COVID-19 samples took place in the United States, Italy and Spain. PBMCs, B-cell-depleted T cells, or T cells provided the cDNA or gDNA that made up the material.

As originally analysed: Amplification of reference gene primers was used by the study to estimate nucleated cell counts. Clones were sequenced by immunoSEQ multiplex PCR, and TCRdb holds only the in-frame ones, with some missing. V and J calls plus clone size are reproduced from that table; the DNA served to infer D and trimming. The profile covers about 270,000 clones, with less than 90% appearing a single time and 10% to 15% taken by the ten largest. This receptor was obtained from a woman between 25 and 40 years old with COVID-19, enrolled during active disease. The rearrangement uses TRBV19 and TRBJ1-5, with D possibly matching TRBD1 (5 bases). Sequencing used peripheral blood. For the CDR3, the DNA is TGTGCCAGTGGGGGGTATCAGCCCCAGCATTTT. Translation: CASGGYQPQHF.